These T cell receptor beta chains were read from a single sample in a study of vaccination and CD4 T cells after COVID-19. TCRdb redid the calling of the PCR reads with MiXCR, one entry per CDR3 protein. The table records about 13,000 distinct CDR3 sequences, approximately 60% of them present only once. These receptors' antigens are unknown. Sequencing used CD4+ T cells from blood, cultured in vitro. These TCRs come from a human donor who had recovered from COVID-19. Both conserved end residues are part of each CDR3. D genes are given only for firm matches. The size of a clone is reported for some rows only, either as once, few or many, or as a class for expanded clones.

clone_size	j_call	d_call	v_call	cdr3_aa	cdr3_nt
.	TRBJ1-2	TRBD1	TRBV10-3	CAISGDRGNYGYTF	TGTGCCATCAGTGGGGACAGGGGCAACTATGGCTACACCTTC
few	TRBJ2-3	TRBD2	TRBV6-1	CASSPSGGDTQYF	TGTGCCAGCAGCCCTAGCGGTGGAGATACGCAGTATTTT
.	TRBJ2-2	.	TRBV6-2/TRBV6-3	CASSYPGGGANTGELFF	TGTGCCAGCAGTTACCCAGGAGGCGGAGCGAACACCGGGGAGCTGTTTTTT
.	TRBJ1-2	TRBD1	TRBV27	CASSLSGGTASNYGYTF	TGTGCCAGCAGTTTATCGGGAGGGACAGCTTCTAACTATGGCTACACCTTC
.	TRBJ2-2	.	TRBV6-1	CASILQDRTGELFF	TGTGCCAGCATTCTCCAGGACCGCACCGGGGAGCTGTTTTTT
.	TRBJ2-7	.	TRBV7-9	CASSLSLGYEQYF	TGTGCCAGCAGCTTGAGTTTGGGCTACGAGCAGTACTTC
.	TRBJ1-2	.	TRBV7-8	CASSQDSFYGYTF	TGTGCCAGCAGCCAGGACAGTTTCTATGGCTACACCTTC
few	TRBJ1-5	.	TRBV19	CASSIMTNQPQHF	TGTGCCAGTAGTATCATGACGAATCAGCCCCAGCATTTT
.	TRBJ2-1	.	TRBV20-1	CSASLPGVYNEQFF	TGCAGTGCTAGTTTGCCGGGAGTCTATAATGAGCAGTTCTTC
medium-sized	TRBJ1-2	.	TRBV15	CATSRVGNYGYTF	TGTGCCACCAGCAGGGTAGGGAACTATGGCTACACCTTC
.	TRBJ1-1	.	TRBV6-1	CASRRLNTEAFF	TGTGCCAGCCGACGGCTGAACACTGAAGCTTTCTTT
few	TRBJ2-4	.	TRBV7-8	CASSQSTESGIQYF	TGTGCCAGCAGCCAGAGCACAGAATCGGGCATTCAGTACTTC
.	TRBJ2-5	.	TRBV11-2	CASSLTGQVQGGFITQYF	TGTGCCAGCAGCTTAACGGGGCAGGTTCAGGGAGGCTTTATTACCCAGTACTTC
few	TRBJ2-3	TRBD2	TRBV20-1	CSASPTSGRARDTQYF	TGCAGTGCTAGCCCGACTAGCGGGAGGGCCAGAGATACGCAGTATTTT
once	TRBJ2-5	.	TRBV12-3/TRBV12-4	CASTPKGGETQYF	TGTGCCAGCACGCCGAAAGGAGGGGAGACCCAGTACTTC
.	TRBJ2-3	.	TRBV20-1	CSARHAVLGVDTQYF	TGCAGTGCTAGACACGCGGTCCTCGGAGTGGATACGCAGTATTTT
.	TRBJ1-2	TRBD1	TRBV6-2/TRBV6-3	CASRMTGEYGYTF	TGTGCCAGCAGGATGACAGGGGAATATGGCTACACCTTC
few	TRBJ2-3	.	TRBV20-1	CSARGPGTQYF	TGCAGTGCTAGAGGCCCCGGTACGCAGTATTTT
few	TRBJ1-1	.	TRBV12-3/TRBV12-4	CASNHRRMNTEAFF	TGTGCCAGCAATCACAGGCGCATGAACACTGAAGCTTTCTTT
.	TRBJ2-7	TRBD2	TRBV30	CAWRRTSGNYEQYF	TGTGCCTGGAGGAGGACTAGCGGGAATTACGAGCAGTACTTC
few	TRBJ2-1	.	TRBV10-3	CAISDGGSSYNEQFF	TGTGCCATCAGTGATGGCGGTAGCTCCTACAATGAGCAGTTCTTC
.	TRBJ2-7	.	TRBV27	CASSVGVANEQYF	TGTGCCAGCAGTGTAGGGGTGGCAAACGAGCAGTACTTC
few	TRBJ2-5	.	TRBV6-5	CASSYAYGETQYF	TGTGCCAGCAGTTACGCCTATGGGGAGACCCAGTACTTC
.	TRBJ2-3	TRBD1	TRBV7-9	CASSLQGVGTDTQYF	TGTGCCAGCAGCTTACAGGGGGTCGGGACAGATACGCAGTATTTT
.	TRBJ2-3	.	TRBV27	CASSVLGGPDTQYF	TGTGCCAGCAGTGTACTGGGCGGGCCAGATACGCAGTATTTT
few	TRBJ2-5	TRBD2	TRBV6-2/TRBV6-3	CASSSGLAGGETQYF	TGTGCCAGCAGTTCCGGACTAGCGGGAGGGGAGACCCAGTACTTC